These 9 T cell receptor beta chains were all obtained from the same sample, sequenced in a study of shared clonotypes between healthy human individuals. The protocol was immunoSEQ multiplex PCR, while the TCRdb copy is restricted to in-frame clones and leaves out a portion. This table holds about 1.1 million clones, approximately 77% found once. Sequencing was done on a sample of memory CD4+ T cells from PBMCs. Subset defined: CD45RA-negative fraction. These receptor sequences come from a man younger than 35 in good health. Some clones in this sample may be carry-over from other donors' samples.

The chain employs TRBV5-1 and TRBJ2-1, with 12 bases that match TRBD2. The CDR3 contains 16 residues. Germline trimming cut 0 bases from V and 7 bases from J; bases unmatched to any gene: 5. From germline, CDR1 is SGHRS and CDR2 YFSETQ. The CDR3: CASSLGGLAGDNEQFF. The CDR3 DNA reads as TGCGCCAGCAGCTTGGGGGGACTAGCGGGTGATAATGAGCAGTTCTTC.

The genes are TRBV4-1 and TRBJ1-5, with TRBD1 as a possible D gene (6 bases). With 0 bases removed from V and 3 bases from J, the gap between germline ends came to 9 bases. Germline assignment: CDR1 MGHRA and CDR2 YSYEKL. The CDR3 length is 15 residues. The CDR3 here is CASSQEGGLNQPQHF. CDR3 nucleotides: TGCGCCAGCAGCCAAGAGGGGGGGCTCAATCAGCCCCAGCATTTT.

The table lists this clone with a few counts. The chain uses TRBV28 and TRBJ2-7, with a possible D match to TRBD1 (5 bases). The CDR3 sequence is 14 residues long. The germline V gene has CDR1 MDHEN and CDR2 SYDVKM. Deletions cut 5 bases from V and 2 bases from J, with 13 bases between. Written as DNA, the CDR3 is TGTGCCAGCAGTGGGCAGGGTAACCCCTACGAGCAGTACTTC. Translation gives CASSGQGNPYEQYF.

The chain couples TRBV20-1 to TRBJ2-1, with D hard to call. The V and J ends lost 5 bases and 6 bases respectively, with 5 bases between them. This CDR3 comprises 10 residues. Germline V gene lookup returns CDR1 DFQATT and CDR2 SNEGSKA (reference sequence). The CDR3 sequence: CSAFSNEQFF. In DNA form, the CDR3 reads TGCAGTGCTTTTAGCAATGAGCAGTTCTTC.

A single count supports this clone. This sequence joins TRBV7-3 and TRBJ2-2; 8 nucleotides line up with TRBD1. CDR1 SGHTA and CDR2 FQGTGA come from the germline V gene. Unmatched junction bases numbered 8, after V lost 4 bases and J lost 1 base. The CDR3 runs 17 residues. In DNA form, the CDR3 reads TGTGCCAGCAGCTCCGAACCGGGACAGGAGAACACCGGGGAGCTGTTTTTT. This gives the protein CASSSEPGQENTGELFF.

About this clone itself: Just one base apart from a much larger clone, this may be a read error. The sample has other DNA sequences that encode this CDR3 too. The rearrangement joins TRBV30 to TRBJ1-5, with D perhaps TRBD1 (6 bases). Deletions cut 0 bases from V and 4 bases from J, with 16 bases between. CDR1 is GTSNPN and CDR2 is SVGIG in the germline V gene (reference sequence). The CDR3 spans 16 residues. CDR3: CAWSVGGDYSNQPQHF. In nucleotides, the CDR3 is TGTGCCTGGAGTGTAGGGGGTGACTATAGTAATCAGCCCCAGCATTTT.

This clone was found a few times. This chain uses TRBV5-6 with TRBJ2-1; 8 bases align to TRBD2. The germline V gene has CDR1 SGHDT and CDR2 YYEEEE. CDR3 length: 15 residues. J was trimmed by 6 bases and V by 3 bases; bases with no gene match: 8. CDR3 DNA: TGTGCCAGCAGCTGGGGGAGCGGGAGAAGCAATGAGCAGTTCTTC. Translating it yields CASSWGSGRSNEQFF.

This clone was detected only once. The rearrangement uses TRBV19 and TRBJ1-1; D gene ambiguous. The CDR3 is made up of 14 amino acids. Trimming pared 5 bases from V and 6 bases from J, leaving 16 bases between. CDR1 is LNHDA, CDR2 SQIVND, per germline (reference sequence). CDR3 sequence (DNA): TGTGCCAGTAGTGCCACCTGGGTGTTCGCTGAAGCTTTCTTT. Encoded protein: CASSATWVFAEAFF. Complete variable domain (other parts from reference TRBV19 and TRBJ1-1): DGGITQSPKYLFRKEGQNVTLSCEQNLNHDAMYWYRQDPGQGLRLIYYSQIVNDFQKGDIAEGYSVSREKKESFPLTVTSAQKNPTAFYLCASSATWVFAEAFFGQGTRLTVV.

The V call is TRBV28, the J call TRBJ2-7; D is unclear. The CDR3 length is 13 residues. V dropped 3 bases and J dropped 2 bases, with 8 bases sitting between them. CDR1 and CDR2 from the germline V gene are MDHEN and SYDVKM. The CDR3 is CASSFRLTYEQYF. In DNA, the CDR3 is TGTGCCAGCAGTTTTAGACTCACCTACGAGCAGTACTTC.